This is a list of T cell receptor beta chains from one sample in a study of blood T cells in healthy people across ages. TCRdb passed the 5' RACE reads through MiXCR, listing each CDR3 protein once. The sample has fewer than 600,000 distinct CDR3 sequences, over 25% seen once. The sample also formed part of further work on T cells of mothers and their children.

Source material: blood. The receptor source for this set is a boy aged 2-15 years in good health. Both conserved end residues are part of each CDR3. Each record gives: D gene, clone size, V gene, J gene, CDR3 protein, CDR3 DNA. A D gene is named only where the DNA matches it firmly. Rows may omit the clone size; those that give it use once, few, many or a size class.

d_gene: .
abundance: .
v_gene: TRBV7-8
j_gene: TRBJ1-4
CDR3aa: CASSAGRGDNEKLFF
CDR3nt: TGTGCCAGCAGCGCCGGACGGGGGGATAATGAAAAACTGTTTTTT

d_gene: .
abundance: few
v_gene: TRBV12-3/TRBV12-4
j_gene: TRBJ1-2
CDR3aa: CASASTRGDYGYTF
CDR3nt: TGTGCCAGCGCGTCGACCAGGGGTGACTATGGCTACACCTTC

d_gene: TRBD1
abundance: .
v_gene: TRBV29-1
j_gene: TRBJ1-2
CDR3aa: CSVEDMRTGVNGYTF
CDR3nt: TGCAGCGTTGAAGATATGAGGACAGGGGTAAATGGCTACACCTTC

d_gene: TRBD1
abundance: .
v_gene: TRBV27
j_gene: TRBJ1-6
CDR3aa: CASSQGQGRSYNSPLHF
CDR3nt: TGTGCCAGCAGTCAAGGACAGGGGAGATCCTATAATTCACCCCTCCACTTT

d_gene: .
abundance: .
v_gene: TRBV3-1
j_gene: TRBJ2-7
CDR3aa: CASSPGRIIEQYF
CDR3nt: TGTGCCAGCAGCCCGGGGAGGATTATCGAGCAGTACTTC

d_gene: TRBD1
abundance: many
v_gene: TRBV10-3
j_gene: TRBJ2-4
CDR3aa: CAISPARDRENIQYF
CDR3nt: TGTGCCATCAGTCCCGCGCGAGACAGGGAAAACATTCAGTACTTC

d_gene: .
abundance: .
v_gene: TRBV7-9
j_gene: TRBJ1-1
CDR3aa: CASSFVALRDTEAFF
CDR3nt: TGTGCCAGCAGCTTTGTGGCATTGAGGGACACTGAAGCTTTCTTT

d_gene: .
abundance: .
v_gene: TRBV4-2
j_gene: TRBJ1-2
CDR3aa: CASSQEISDSANYGYTF
CDR3nt: TGTGCCAGCAGCCAAGAGATCTCGGACAGCGCTAACTATGGCTACACCTTC

d_gene: .
abundance: .
v_gene: TRBV7-9
j_gene: TRBJ2-5
CDR3aa: CASRNRDGETQYF
CDR3nt: TGTGCCAGCAGGAACCGGGACGGTGAGACCCAGTACTTC

d_gene: TRBD2
abundance: few
v_gene: TRBV9
j_gene: TRBJ2-3
CDR3aa: CASSVAGTSGTSTDTQYF
CDR3nt: TGTGCCAGCAGCGTAGCCGGGACTAGCGGGACTAGCACAGATACGCAGTATTTT

d_gene: TRBD1
abundance: .
v_gene: TRBV6-5
j_gene: TRBJ1-2
CDR3aa: CASSYSINADRADTF
CDR3nt: TGTGCCAGCAGTTACTCGATTAACGCGGACAGGGCTGACACCTTC

d_gene: TRBD2
abundance: few
v_gene: TRBV29-1
j_gene: TRBJ2-7
CDR3aa: CSVGTSGSIYEQYF
CDR3nt: TGCAGCGTGGGGACTAGCGGGAGTATCTACGAGCAGTACTTC

d_gene: .
abundance: .
v_gene: TRBV7-2
j_gene: TRBJ2-1
CDR3aa: CASSLGGRSKNEQFF
CDR3nt: TGTGCCAGCAGCTTAGGGGGCAGGTCTAAGAATGAGCAGTTCTTC

d_gene: .
abundance: many
v_gene: TRBV7-6
j_gene: TRBJ2-4
CDR3aa: CASSLEKAGLAKNIQYF
CDR3nt: TGTGCCAGCAGCTTAGAAAAGGCAGGGTTAGCCAAAAACATTCAGTACTTC

d_gene: TRBD1
abundance: few
v_gene: TRBV6-6
j_gene: TRBJ1-5
CDR3aa: CASQGQGRQPQHF
CDR3nt: TGTGCCAGCCAGGGACAGGGTAGACAGCCCCAGCATTTT

d_gene: TRBD1
abundance: few
v_gene: TRBV7-2
j_gene: TRBJ1-2
CDR3aa: CASSSQGAGYTF
CDR3nt: TGTGCCAGCAGCTCACAGGGGGCTGGCTACACCTTC

d_gene: .
abundance: few
v_gene: TRBV2
j_gene: TRBJ2-3
CDR3aa: CASSEAVGTRTDTQYF
CDR3nt: TGTGCCAGCAGTGAAGCAGTTGGGACCCGCACAGATACGCAGTATTTT

d_gene: .
abundance: .
v_gene: TRBV9
j_gene: TRBJ1-2
CDR3aa: CASSLPGTVFNYGYTF
CDR3nt: TGTGCCAGCAGCTTGCCCGGGACGGTCTTTAACTATGGCTACACCTTC

d_gene: .
abundance: .
v_gene: TRBV7-9
j_gene: TRBJ2-7
CDR3aa: CASSLGSFYRGDEQYF
CDR3nt: TGTGCCAGCAGCTTAGGATCTTTCTACCGCGGGGACGAGCAGTACTTC

d_gene: TRBD2
abundance: .
v_gene: TRBV20-1
j_gene: TRBJ2-3
CDR3aa: CSASRTSGNTDTQYF
CDR3nt: TGCAGTGCTAGCCGGACTAGCGGAAACACAGATACGCAGTATTTT

d_gene: TRBD2
abundance: many
v_gene: TRBV18
j_gene: TRBJ2-7
CDR3aa: CASSLGGLASYEQYF
CDR3nt: TGTGCCAGCTCACTGGGTGGACTAGCGTCCTACGAGCAGTACTTC

d_gene: .
abundance: .
v_gene: TRBV4-3
j_gene: TRBJ2-3
CDR3aa: CASSQLAAEATDTQYF
CDR3nt: TGCGCCAGCAGCCAACTCGCAGCCGAAGCCACAGATACGCAGTATTTT

d_gene: TRBD1
abundance: .
v_gene: TRBV20-1
j_gene: TRBJ1-1
CDR3aa: CSARVSGTGGSTEAFF
CDR3nt: TGCAGTGCTAGAGTTAGCGGGACAGGGGGGAGCACTGAAGCTTTCTTT

d_gene: .
abundance: .
v_gene: TRBV28
j_gene: TRBJ2-3
CDR3aa: CASTPPRKFSYLTDTQYF
CDR3nt: TGTGCCAGCACCCCCCCTAGAAAGTTTAGTTACCTGACAGATACGCAGTATTTT

d_gene: .
abundance: .
v_gene: TRBV12-3/TRBV12-4
j_gene: TRBJ2-3
CDR3aa: CASSPRIDAQYF
CDR3nt: TGTGCCAGCAGCCCAAGGATAGATGCGCAGTATTTT

d_gene: .
abundance: many
v_gene: TRBV12-3/TRBV12-4
j_gene: TRBJ2-5
CDR3aa: CASSSHFRETQYF
CDR3nt: TGTGCCAGCAGTTCCCACTTTCGAGAGACCCAGTACTTC

d_gene: .
abundance: .
v_gene: TRBV5-5
j_gene: TRBJ2-5
CDR3aa: CASSLAEPSGTQYF
CDR3nt: TGTGCCAGCAGCTTAGCGGAGCCCTCCGGGACCCAGTACTTC

d_gene: TRBD1
abundance: .
v_gene: TRBV6-6
j_gene: TRBJ2-1
CDR3aa: CASSDRGSPYNEQFF
CDR3nt: TGTGCCAGCAGCGACAGGGGGAGCCCCTACAATGAGCAGTTCTTC

d_gene: TRBD1
abundance: few
v_gene: TRBV20-1
j_gene: TRBJ2-7
CDR3aa: CSVDGTDEQYF
CDR3nt: TGCAGTGTGGATGGGACAGACGAGCAGTACTTC

d_gene: .
abundance: few
v_gene: TRBV4-1
j_gene: TRBJ2-4
CDR3aa: CASSQALPEAKNIQYF
CDR3nt: TGCGCCAGCAGCCAAGCCCTGCCGGAGGCCAAAAACATTCAGTACTTC